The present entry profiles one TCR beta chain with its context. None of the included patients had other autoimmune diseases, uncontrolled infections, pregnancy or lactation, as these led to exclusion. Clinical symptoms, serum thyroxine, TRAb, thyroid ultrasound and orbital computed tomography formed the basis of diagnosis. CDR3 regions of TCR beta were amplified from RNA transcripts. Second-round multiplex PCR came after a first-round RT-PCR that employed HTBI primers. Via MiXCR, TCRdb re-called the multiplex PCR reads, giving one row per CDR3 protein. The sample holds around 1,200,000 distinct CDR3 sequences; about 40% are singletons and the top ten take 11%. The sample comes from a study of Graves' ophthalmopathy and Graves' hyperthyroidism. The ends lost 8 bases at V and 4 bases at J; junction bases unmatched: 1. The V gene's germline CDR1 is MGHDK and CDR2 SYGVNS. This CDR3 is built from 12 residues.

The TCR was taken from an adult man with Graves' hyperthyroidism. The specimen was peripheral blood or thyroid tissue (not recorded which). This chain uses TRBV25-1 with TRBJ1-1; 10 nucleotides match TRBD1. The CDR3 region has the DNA TGTGCCAGCGGGGACAGGGGCACTGAAGCTTTCTTT. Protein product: CASGDRGTEAFF.